A selection of T cell receptor beta chains follows, all from one sample in a study of blood T cell repertoires in COVID-19. Using immunoSEQ multiplex PCR, the repertoire was profiled, and TCRdb retains in-frame clones only, with some absent. The table shows 150,000 to 200,000 clones, with more than 75% occurring only once. Sequenced: peripheral blood. Receptors were obtained from a man in his sixties with active or convalescent COVID-19. CDR3s include the opening cysteine and the closing phenylalanine or tryptophan. D genes are given only for firm matches. Not every row has a clone size; where given, it reads once, few, many or a size class.

D gene,J gene,clone size,V gene,CDR3 DNA,CDR3 protein
TRBD1,TRBJ1-6,-,TRBV6-5,TGTGCCAGCAGTTACGGACAGGGTGCGAATTCACCCCTCCACTTT,CASSYGQGANSPLHF
-,TRBJ2-7,-,TRBV5-1,TGCGCCAGCAGCGATCGGGCAGGGCGGTACGAGCAGTACTTC,CASSDRAGRYEQYF
-,TRBJ1-4,-,TRBV3-1/TRBV3-2,TGTGCCAGCAGTGGGACACTTAGGGGTGAAAAACTGTTTTTT,CASSGTLRGEKLFF
TRBD1,TRBJ2-7,-,TRBV12-5,TGTGCTAGTGGTTTGGTACTCGGGACAGGGGCCTACGAGCAGTACTTC,CASGLVLGTGAYEQYF
-,TRBJ2-7,-,TRBV13,TGTGCCAGCAGCCGCCGACTAGTCGGTGCCTACGAGCAGTACTTC,CASSRRLVGAYEQYF
TRBD2,TRBJ2-1,-,TRBV30,TGTGCCTGGAGCTTAGGACTAGCGGGAGTTAATGAGCAGTTCTTC,CAWSLGLAGVNEQFF
-,TRBJ1-6,-,TRBV4-1,TGCGCCAGCAGCCTTTTGCAGGGGATGGATTCACCCCTCCACTTT,CASSLLQGMDSPLHF
-,TRBJ1-5,once,TRBV27,TGTGCCAGCAGTTTTGGGGGGAGTCAGCCCCAGCATTTT,CASSFGGSQPQHF
-,TRBJ1-4,once,TRBV6-1,TGTGCCAGCAGTGAAGGAGGATTTGATGAAAAACTGTTTTTT,CASSEGGFDEKLFF
-,TRBJ1-2,-,TRBV19,TGTGCCAGTAGTGGGGCGGACTATTATGGCTACACCTTC,CASSGADYYGYTF
TRBD1,TRBJ1-4,-,TRBV2,TGTGCCAGCAGGGACCAACAGGGGATTTACGAAAAACTGTTTTTT,CASRDQQGIYEKLFF
TRBD1,TRBJ1-5,-,TRBV2,TGTGCCAGCAACTTGGGACAGGGGAACCAGCCCCAGCATTTT,CASNLGQGNQPQHF
TRBD2,TRBJ2-1,-,TRBV2,TGTGCCAGCAGTGCTAGCGGCAGACGTTACAATGAGCAGTTCTTC,CASSASGRRYNEQFF
TRBD2,TRBJ2-7,-,TRBV6-5,TGTGCCAGCCAGTTGGACGGGGGGGCCGAGCAGTACTTC,CASQLDGGAEQYF